This T cell receptor (beta chain) comes out of a study of chemoradiotherapy in HPV16-positive cancers. Study information: Functional T-cell assays on a couple of HPV16-positive patients' cells defined candidate HPV-specific clones and common TCR motifs.

Overall study results and limits: HPV-specific T cells were functionally defined from only two HPV16-positive patients. Non-HPV-specific T cells did not expand in tumors during treatment, whereas candidate HPV-specific clones and E7-related motifs did.

The V gene lost 4 bases and the J gene lost 3 bases, with 15 bases spanning the gap. CDR3 length: 15 amino acids. Germline CDR1 SQVTM, CDR2 ANQGSEA. A single count supports this clone. No antigen is known for it. Profiled with immunoSEQ multiplex PCR; TCRdb holds only in-frame clones, not every one. The repertoire holds around 5,400 clones, around 89% seen once, with 1.9% in the top ten. Sequenced here: blood, sampled from a patient who underwent chemoradiotherapy. The receptor was isolated from a human donor with HPV-associated anogenital cancer. The V and J genes are TRBV29-1 and TRBJ1-4; weak D call: TRBD1 (6 bases). In nucleotides, the CDR3 is TGCAGCGTTGGGAAAGGGGGTAGTTCTAATGAAAAACTGTTTTTT. Its translation: CSVGKGGSSNEKLFF.